Given below is one T cell receptor (beta chain) in context. This entry belongs to a study of long-term antiretroviral therapy in people with HIV. CDR3 length equals 16 residues. Germline loops: CDR1 LGHNA, CDR2 YSLEER. The V end was cut by 0 bases, the J end by 12 bases, with 20 bases between. Survey-level resolution applied to immunoSEQ assay v3.0. The protocol was immunoSEQ multiplex PCR, while the TCRdb copy is restricted to in-frame clones and leaves out a portion. Seen here are nearly 50,000 clones, about 80% observed once, and the top ten hold approximately 3.2%. Material: unsorted PBMCs, obtained 0.8 years after starting antiretroviral therapy. The TCR was taken from a woman aged 18 to 35 with HIV. The gene calls are TRBV4-3 and TRBJ1-4; TRBD1 is a possible D gene (5 bases). CDR3 region: CASSQDSGGWGVELFF. Written as DNA, the CDR3 is TGCGCCAGCAGCCAAGATTCAGGCGGCTGGGGCGTCGAACTGTTTTTT.